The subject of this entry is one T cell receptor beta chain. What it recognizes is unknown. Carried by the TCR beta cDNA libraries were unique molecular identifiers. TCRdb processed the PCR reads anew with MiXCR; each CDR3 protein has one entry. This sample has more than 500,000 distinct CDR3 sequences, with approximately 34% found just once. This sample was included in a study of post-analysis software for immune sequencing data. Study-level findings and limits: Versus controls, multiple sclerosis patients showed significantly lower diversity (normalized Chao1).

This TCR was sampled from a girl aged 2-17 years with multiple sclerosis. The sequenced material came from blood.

The CDR3 region is CASSRDTPGGETQYF. The CDR3 region has the DNA TGTGCCAGCAGCAGGGACACCCCCGGCGGGGAGACCCAGTACTTC. The chain couples TRBV12-3 or TRBV12-4 to TRBJ2-5; perhaps TRBD1 as D (6 bases). The CDR3 sequence is 15 residues long. V was clipped by 6 bases and J by 5 bases, with 19 bases between them.